This TCR beta chain was identified in a study of response to subunit inactivated influenza vaccine. To note about this clonotype: Its antigen remains unidentified.

J lost 2 bases, V lost 2 bases, and 10 bases had no gene match. The CDR3 is 18 amino acids. CDR1 is SGDLS, CDR2 YYNGEE, per germline. Study outcomes and limitations: Seasonal influenza vaccination, on each occasion, was suggested by the authors to recruit few new T cells.

TCRdb reprocessed the RT-PCR reads with MiXCR, giving one entry per CDR3 protein. The sample carries approximately 500,000 distinct CDR3 sequences, 13% recorded once. V usage is TRBV9 and J usage is TRBJ2-2; 9 nucleotides match TRBD2. The sample here was PBMCs from blood, taken around seven weeks after vaccination. The TCR comes from a man aged 45 to 65 who received an inactivated influenza vaccine. The CDR3 loop is CASSVDSLAGLNTGELFF. The CDR3 DNA reads TGTGCCAGCAGCGTTGATTCCCTAGCGGGGTTAAACACCGGGGAGCTGTTTTTT.